This entry lists 7 T cell receptor beta chains sequenced from one sample in a study of blood T cell repertoires in COVID-19. Generated by immunoSEQ multiplex PCR, the TCRdb table keeps only in-frame clones and is missing some. The sample includes over 200,000 clones, about nine tenths seen only once; the top ten take roughly 2.5%. What was sequenced was peripheral blood. The receptors derive from a woman aged 55-69 years with acute or convalescent COVID-19.

The chain has TRBV5-4 and TRBJ1-2; D may be TRBD1 (5 bases). Trimming removed 1 base from V and 6 bases from J, with 13 bases in between. CDR1 and CDR2 (germline): SGHNT, YYREEE (reference sequence). The CDR3 runs 14 residues. The CDR3 DNA follows: TGTGCCAGCAGCTTGTCGGCGACAGTTCATGGCTACACCTTC. Protein: CASSLSATVHGYTF.

This rearrangement joins TRBV5-1 to TRBJ2-1, with 9 bases that match TRBD2. The CDR3 is made up of 14 amino acids. CDR1 is SGHRS, CDR2 YFSETQ, per germline. With V trimmed by 10 bases and J by 5 bases, 10 bases remained unmatched. CDR3 nucleotide sequence: TGCGCCGGGAGACTGACTAGCGGTAACAATGAGCAGTTCTTC. Amino acid sequence: CAGRLTSGNNEQFF.

This clone has just one count. V is TRBV3-1 (or the pseudogene TRBV3-2) and J is TRBJ2-7; possible D gene TRBD1, 6 bases. This CDR3 contains 15 residues. Per germline, CDR1 LGHDT and CDR2 YNNKEL (reference sequence). V shed 4 bases and J shed 5 bases, with 18 bases lying between them. In DNA form, the CDR3 reads TGTGCCAGCAGCCCCCGGGCTAGGGGGAGCCACGAGCAGTACTTC. It translates to CASSPRARGSHEQYF.

V usage is TRBV18 and J usage is TRBJ2-3; 14 bases are shared with TRBD2. This CDR3 is built from 15 residues. The germline CDR1 and CDR2 sequences are KGHSH and LQKENI. The junction had 5 bases not matched to a gene; V was cut back by 6 bases and J by 6 bases. The CDR3 sequence is CASSWTSGGQDTQYF. In nucleotides, the CDR3 is TGTGCCAGCTCTTGGACTAGCGGGGGGCAGGATACGCAGTATTTT.

V is TRBV5-5 and J is TRBJ2-2; the D is unclear. This CDR3 has 14 amino acids. Trimming stripped 0 bases from V and 4 bases from J, with 7 bases between. Germline loops: CDR1 SGHKS, CDR2 YYEKEE (reference sequence). The CDR3 here is CASSLDTGTGELFF. CDR3 in DNA: TGTGCCAGCAGCTTGGATACCGGCACCGGGGAGCTGTTTTTT.

The chain combines TRBV6-1 with TRBJ1-5, with 8 bases lining up with TRBD1. Trimming took 0 bases from V and 5 from J; bases not matched to a gene: 12. The length of the CDR3 is 18 residues. Germline-derived CDR1 and CDR2 are MNHNS and SASEGT. The CDR3 DNA reads as TGTGCCAGCAGTGAAGCTACAGGGGGATCACGTCCTTATCAGCCCCAGCATTTT. This sequence encodes CASSEATGGSRPYQPQHF.

The chain has TRBV5-6 and TRBJ1-2, with no clear D. Trimming took 0 bases from V and 4 from J, leaving 16 bases between them. The CDR3 spans 16 residues. Germline V gives CDR1 SGHDT, CDR2 YYEEEE. This CDR3 reads CASSLDYEAFGYGYTF. The CDR3 coding sequence is TGTGCCAGCAGCTTGGACTATGAGGCCTTCGGCTATGGCTACACCTTC.